Described below is a single T cell receptor (beta chain) sequence and its context. Its specificity is not known. V was cut by 2 bases and J by 5 bases, with 13 bases left in between. Germline CDR1 is MNHEY and CDR2 is SMNVEV (reference sequence). This CDR3 is 14 amino acids long. The method was immunoSEQ multiplex PCR; TCRdb's version includes in-frame clones alone and lacks a portion of them. Of 90,000 to 150,000 clones listed, around 96% are singletons. These data are taken from a study of graft-versus-host responses after intestinal transplantation. As for the study in general: Every transplant recipient was induced with anti-thymocyte globulin, then maintained on tacrolimus and steroids for 2 to 3 years. Regarding the study as a whole: GvH clones were identified in recipient marrow, with some first appearing in ileum or blood.

The material was unstimulated CD8+ T cells sorted from spleen or lymph node cells, obtained before intestinal transplant. The rearrangement links TRBV27 to TRBJ2-7, with D maybe TRBD2 (5 bases). The source is a human donor who received an intestinal transplant. The CDR3 is CASSLRGLLHEQYF. CDR3 bases: TGTGCCAGCAGTTTACGGGGTTTGTTACACGAGCAGTACTTC.